This paragraph reports one T cell receptor (beta chain). As a fraction of the sample, this clonotype is medium-sized (0.01 to 0.1%). What antigen it recognizes has not been identified. Within one base of it there is no much larger clone, and no base qualities were kept. The sequencer listed for this sample is Illumina MiSeq. TCRdb handled the public reads itself, with Q25 trimming in fastp and clone calling in MiXCR, and kept productive beta chains. All rows with the same CDR3 protein become a single entry with the most common DNA and genes. The sample includes roughly 1,900 distinct CDR3 sequences, with 6.5% to 8.5% observed a single time. The ten largest clones add up to about 12% of the sample. The data belong to a study. Sample: CD4+ T cells from peripheral blood. This TCR was recovered from a human donor with rheumatoid arthritis.

For the CDR3, the sequence is CASSGRQGGKLFF. At the DNA level, the sequence is TGTGCCAGTAGTGGCCGACAGGGTGGGAAACTGTTTTTT. The rearranged chain carries TRBV19 and TRBJ1-4, and 7 bases in between align with TRBD1. Taken from the germline V gene (reference sequence), the CDR1 and CDR2 loops are LNHDA and SQIVND. Germline trimming amounts to 5 bases on V and 11 bases on J, with 8 as the count of junction bases outside the gene matches. From cysteine to phenylalanine, the CDR3 is 13 amino acids long. Only the CDR3 part of the read is kept: 39 bases, read in frame from the first base.